Listed below are T cell receptor beta chains from one sample, sequenced in a study of CD8 T cells in ankylosing spondylitis. TCRdb reprocessed the 5' RACE reads with MiXCR, giving one entry per CDR3 protein. The repertoire includes just under 550,000 distinct CDR3 sequences, roughly 13% of them detected once, and 6.8% sits in the top ten. The sequencing input was blood, either unsorted or a sorted T cell fraction (not recorded which). The receptors come from a male donor with ankylosing spondylitis. Both conserved end residues are part of each CDR3. Each record gives: CDR3 protein, CDR3 DNA, clone size, J gene, V gene, D gene. D genes are given only for firm matches. A row's size may be missing; if present it is once, few, many or a size class.

CDR3 protein: CASSVSGPQGSPLHF; CDR3 DNA: TGTGCCAGCAGCGTATCAGGCCCCCAGGGTTCACCCCTCCACTTT; clone size: NA; J gene: TRBJ1-6; V gene: TRBV9; D gene: NA
CDR3 protein: CASSFQGGVYNEQFF; CDR3 DNA: TGTGCCAGCAGCTTCCAGGGGGGGGTTTACAATGAGCAGTTCTTC; clone size: NA; J gene: TRBJ2-1; V gene: TRBV7-2; D gene: NA
CDR3 protein: CAISADSGITNTQYF; CDR3 DNA: TGTGCCATCAGTGCTGATAGCGGGATCACGAATACGCAGTATTTT; clone size: NA; J gene: TRBJ2-3; V gene: TRBV10-3; D gene: TRBD2
CDR3 protein: CASSVKLAGNADTQYF; CDR3 DNA: TGTGCCAGCAGCGTAAAACTAGCGGGCAACGCAGATACGCAGTATTTT; clone size: NA; J gene: TRBJ2-3; V gene: TRBV5-4; D gene: TRBD2
CDR3 protein: CASSPGTRVNTGELFF; CDR3 DNA: TGTGCCAGCAGCCCTGGGACTAGAGTAAACACCGGGGAGCTGTTTTTT; clone size: many; J gene: TRBJ2-2; V gene: TRBV7-2; D gene: TRBD2
CDR3 protein: CASSHPGLAYEQYF; CDR3 DNA: TGTGCCAGCAGCCACCCGGGACTAGCCTACGAGCAGTACTTC; clone size: many; J gene: TRBJ2-7; V gene: TRBV14; D gene: TRBD2
CDR3 protein: CASSRTHEQYF; CDR3 DNA: TGCGCCAGCAGTCGGACCCACGAGCAGTACTTC; clone size: few; J gene: TRBJ2-7; V gene: TRBV10-2; D gene: NA
CDR3 protein: CASSRYVAAVNYGYTF; CDR3 DNA: TGTGCCAGCAGCCGATACGTGGCAGCAGTTAACTATGGCTACACCTTC; clone size: NA; J gene: TRBJ1-2; V gene: TRBV3-1; D gene: NA
CDR3 protein: CASSTGANQPQHF; CDR3 DNA: TGTGCCAGCAGTACAGGGGCTAATCAGCCCCAGCATTTT; clone size: NA; J gene: TRBJ1-5; V gene: TRBV5-6; D gene: TRBD1
CDR3 protein: CSGLGGEGYTF; CDR3 DNA: TGCAGCGGCCTCGGGGGAGAAGGCTACACCTTC; clone size: few; J gene: TRBJ1-2; V gene: TRBV29-1; D gene: NA
CDR3 protein: CSVERGLNTEAFF; CDR3 DNA: TGCAGCGTTGAACGGGGGCTAAACACTGAAGCTTTCTTT; clone size: NA; J gene: TRBJ1-1; V gene: TRBV29-1; D gene: NA
CDR3 protein: CASSQLGSGPGELFF; CDR3 DNA: TGCGCCAGCAGCCAATTGGGGTCGGGTCCCGGGGAGCTGTTTTTT; clone size: few; J gene: TRBJ2-2; V gene: TRBV4-1; D gene: NA
CDR3 protein: CASKMEIFMNTEAFF; CDR3 DNA: TGCGCCAGCAAGATGGAGATTTTCATGAACACTGAAGCTTTCTTT; clone size: few; J gene: TRBJ1-1; V gene: TRBV5-1; D gene: NA
CDR3 protein: CSVGQSTLFGEAFF; CDR3 DNA: TGCAGCGTGGGACAGAGCACGTTATTCGGTGAAGCTTTCTTT; clone size: NA; J gene: TRBJ1-1; V gene: TRBV29-1; D gene: TRBD1
CDR3 protein: CASSQALAGWSYQETQYF; CDR3 DNA: TGTGCCAGCAGCCAAGCACTAGCGGGGTGGTCGTACCAAGAGACCCAGTACTTC; clone size: NA; J gene: TRBJ2-5; V gene: TRBV14; D gene: TRBD2
CDR3 protein: CSAPLAGERADTQYF; CDR3 DNA: TGCAGTGCGCCTCTAGCGGGAGAGCGGGCAGATACGCAGTATTTT; clone size: NA; J gene: TRBJ2-3; V gene: TRBV20-1; D gene: TRBD2
CDR3 protein: CASTGGTGDTDTQYF; CDR3 DNA: TGCGCCAGCACCGGGGGGACAGGAGACACAGATACGCAGTATTTT; clone size: few; J gene: TRBJ2-3; V gene: TRBV5-1; D gene: NA
CDR3 protein: CASSVLGLAGATYEQYF; CDR3 DNA: TGTGCCAGCAGTGTCCTGGGACTAGCGGGAGCAACCTACGAGCAGTACTTC; clone size: NA; J gene: TRBJ2-7; V gene: TRBV6-1; D gene: TRBD2
CDR3 protein: CASSLSGLGSETQYF; CDR3 DNA: TGTGCCAGCAGCCTCTCTGGGCTAGGGTCTGAGACCCAGTACTTC; clone size: NA; J gene: TRBJ2-5; V gene: TRBV7-2; D gene: NA
CDR3 protein: CASSPGVGLAGVDTQYF; CDR3 DNA: TGTGCCAGCAGCCCCGGAGTGGGACTAGCGGGAGTAGATACGCAGTATTTT; clone size: many; J gene: TRBJ2-3; V gene: TRBV7-9; D gene: TRBD2
CDR3 protein: CSARNPSGRSNEQFF; CDR3 DNA: TGCAGTGCTAGAAACCCTAGCGGGAGGTCCAATGAGCAGTTCTTC; clone size: NA; J gene: TRBJ2-1; V gene: TRBV20-1; D gene: TRBD2
CDR3 protein: CASIPGLAGTYEQYF; CDR3 DNA: TGCGCCAGCATTCCGGGACTAGCGGGAACCTACGAGCAGTACTTC; clone size: NA; J gene: TRBJ2-7; V gene: TRBV10-2; D gene: TRBD2
CDR3 protein: CASSVYSGRAESTGELFF; CDR3 DNA: TGTGCCAGCAGTGTATATAGCGGGAGGGCCGAGAGCACCGGGGAGCTGTTTTTT; clone size: NA; J gene: TRBJ2-2; V gene: TRBV28; D gene: TRBD2
CDR3 protein: CSARERVAGLYEQYF; CDR3 DNA: TGCAGTGCTAGAGAGCGCGTAGCGGGACTATACGAGCAGTACTTC; clone size: NA; J gene: TRBJ2-7; V gene: TRBV20-1; D gene: TRBD2
CDR3 protein: CASSQEPSGVNEQFF; CDR3 DNA: TGCGCCAGCAGCCAAGAACCAAGCGGGGTTAATGAGCAGTTCTTC; clone size: NA; J gene: TRBJ2-1; V gene: TRBV4-1; D gene: TRBD2
CDR3 protein: CASSLRAGLISGANVLTF; CDR3 DNA: TGTGCCAGCAGCTTAAGGGCAGGGTTGATCTCTGGGGCCAACGTCCTGACTTTC; clone size: few; J gene: TRBJ2-6; V gene: TRBV11-1; D gene: NA
CDR3 protein: CASRPSQAATNEKLFF; CDR3 DNA: TGTGCCAGCAGACCTAGTCAGGCTGCAACTAATGAAAAACTGTTTTTT; clone size: few; J gene: TRBJ1-4; V gene: TRBV6-1; D gene: NA
CDR3 protein: CASSEEYEQYF; CDR3 DNA: TGTGCCAGCAGTGAAGAGTACGAGCAGTACTTC; clone size: NA; J gene: TRBJ2-7; V gene: TRBV2; D gene: NA
CDR3 protein: CASSQAHEQYF; CDR3 DNA: TGTGCCAGCAGCCAAGCACACGAGCAGTACTTC; clone size: few; J gene: TRBJ2-7; V gene: TRBV3-1; D gene: NA
CDR3 protein: CASSLTLAGGPETQYF; CDR3 DNA: TGTGCCAGCAGCTTAACACTAGCGGGAGGGCCAGAGACCCAGTACTTC; clone size: NA; J gene: TRBJ2-5; V gene: TRBV7-9; D gene: TRBD2
CDR3 protein: CASSYSRGDTEAFF; CDR3 DNA: TGTGCCAGCAGTTACTCGAGAGGGGACACTGAAGCTTTCTTT; clone size: NA; J gene: TRBJ1-1; V gene: TRBV6-2/TRBV6-3; D gene: NA
CDR3 protein: CASSQAGLGSPLHF; CDR3 DNA: TGTGCCAGCAGCCAAGCCGGACTTGGGTCACCCCTCCACTTT; clone size: NA; J gene: TRBJ1-6; V gene: TRBV3-1; D gene: NA
CDR3 protein: CASSEPAGVSYNEQFF; CDR3 DNA: TGTGCCAGCAGTGAACCGGCGGGAGTCTCCTACAATGAGCAGTTCTTC; clone size: NA; J gene: TRBJ2-1; V gene: TRBV6-1; D gene: TRBD2
CDR3 protein: CASSEFGEGNTGELFF; CDR3 DNA: TGTGCCAGCAGTGAATTCGGGGAAGGGAACACCGGGGAGCTGTTTTTT; clone size: NA; J gene: TRBJ2-2; V gene: TRBV25-1; D gene: NA
CDR3 protein: CASSLGGAGNEQFF; CDR3 DNA: TGTGCCAGCAGTTTAGGGGGAGCGGGGAACGAGCAGTTCTTC; clone size: NA; J gene: TRBJ2-1; V gene: TRBV12-3/TRBV12-4; D gene: TRBD2
CDR3 protein: CATGLAGGGQETQYF; CDR3 DNA: TGTGCCACCGGACTAGCGGGAGGGGGACAAGAGACCCAGTACTTC; clone size: few; J gene: TRBJ2-5; V gene: TRBV24-1; D gene: TRBD2
CDR3 protein: CSARAGDYEQYF; CDR3 DNA: TGCAGTGCTAGAGCCGGGGACTACGAGCAGTACTTC; clone size: many; J gene: TRBJ2-7; V gene: TRBV20-1; D gene: NA
CDR3 protein: CASSSRTSGRARELFF; CDR3 DNA: TGTGCCAGCAGCTCCAGGACTAGCGGGAGGGCCAGGGAGCTGTTTTTT; clone size: few; J gene: TRBJ2-2; V gene: TRBV7-2; D gene: TRBD2
CDR3 protein: CASSAVLAGAGELFF; CDR3 DNA: TGTGCCAGCAGTGCCGTACTAGCGGGAGCCGGGGAGCTGTTTTTT; clone size: many; J gene: TRBJ2-2; V gene: TRBV9; D gene: TRBD2
CDR3 protein: CASSQAEYQETQYF; CDR3 DNA: TGTGCCAGCAGCCAAGCCGAGTACCAAGAGACCCAGTACTTC; clone size: NA; J gene: TRBJ2-5; V gene: TRBV4-2; D gene: NA
CDR3 protein: CATSDRDRVPDTQYF; CDR3 DNA: TGTGCCACCAGTGACCGGGACAGGGTTCCAGATACGCAGTATTTT; clone size: NA; J gene: TRBJ2-3; V gene: TRBV24-1; D gene: TRBD1
CDR3 protein: CASSQALGGRETQYF; CDR3 DNA: TGCGCCAGCAGCCAAGCCCTCGGGGGCCGGGAGACCCAGTACTTC; clone size: few; J gene: TRBJ2-5; V gene: TRBV4-1; D gene: NA
CDR3 protein: CASSVVGQGRYGFTEAFF; CDR3 DNA: TGTGCCAGCAGCGTTGTTGGACAGGGGCGGTATGGTTTCACTGAAGCTTTCTTT; clone size: few; J gene: TRBJ1-1; V gene: TRBV7-8; D gene: TRBD1